This TCR beta chain came from a study of shared clonotypes between healthy human individuals. Regarding the study as a whole: Across subsets, estimated richness was generally greater for naive than for memory populations.

A remark on this clone: Antigen specificity is unknown.

Profiled with immunoSEQ multiplex PCR; TCRdb holds only in-frame clones, not every one. The table records over a million clones, around 76% of them present only once. The CDR3 has 17 amino acids. Germline V gene sequence: CDR1 SEHNR, CDR2 FQNEAQ (reference sequence). The V and J ends lost 3 bases and 3 bases, in that order; junction bases with no gene match: 13. The V gene is TRBV7-9, the J gene TRBJ2-5; 7 bases fit TRBD2. This sequence originates from a young man in good health. The sequenced sample was memory CD4+ T cells sorted from blood. Subset noted: CD45RA-negative fraction. The CDR3 loop reads CASSFGSSGGVKETQYF. CDR3 DNA sequence: TGTGCCAGCAGCTTTGGGTCCTCGGGAGGAGTTAAAGAGACCCAGTACTTC.